The 5 T cell receptor beta chains below were found in one sample sequenced in a study of shared clonotypes between healthy human individuals (dated by TCRdb to 2019 to 2021). Libraries were constructed by the immunoSEQ multiplex PCR assay. TCRdb provides this immuneACCESS table in a form limited to in-frame rearrangements. Some clones are lacking; in checked studies, under half of them reflect an unresolved V gene, and why the rest are absent is not known. The sample yields about 1 million clones; around four fifths were counted once. Together, the top ten hold approximately 1.3% of the sample. Sequencing was performed on memory CD4+ T cells sorted from blood. The cell subset or site tag for this specimen amounts to: CD45RA-negative fraction. These receptors were taken from a man between 18 and 35 years old in good health.

V is TRBV27 and J is TRBJ1-2; D possibly corresponds to TRBD1 (5 bases). This CDR3 region has 16 residues. V gave up 2 bases and J gave up 4 bases, with 17 bases separating them. From germline, CDR1 is MNHEY and CDR2 SMNVEV (reference sequence). CDR3 sequence reads: CASSLVAGGTVYGYTF. CDR3 nucleotide sequence: TGTGCCAGCAGTTTAGTAGCTGGAGGGACCGTCTATGGCTACACCTTC.

V is TRBV28 and J is TRBJ1-2, with no clear D. Per the germline V gene, CDR1 is MDHEN and CDR2 is SYDVKM. V lost 6 bases to trimming and J lost 6 bases, with 14 bases between them. The CDR3 spans 13 residues. The chain's CDR3 is CASRAGRGNGYTF. The CDR3 DNA sequence: TGTGCCAGCAGAGCCGGCCGGGGAAATGGCTACACCTTC.

This chain joins TRBV5-5 and TRBJ2-3, with TRBD1 matching over 9 bases. The CDR3 covers 16 residues. Germline CDR1 is SGHKS and CDR2 is YYEKEE (reference sequence). With V trimmed by 0 bases and J by 3 bases, 5 bases remained unmatched. In nucleotides, the CDR3 is TGTGCCAGCAGCTTGGCTGGGACAGGGAGTACAGATACGCAGTATTTT. Its translation: CASSLAGTGSTDTQYF.

The chain combines TRBV30 with TRBJ1-6; unclear D gene. The germline CDR1 and CDR2 sequences are GTSNPN and SVGIG (reference sequence). CDR3 length: 14 residues. V was trimmed by 4 bases and J by 0 bases, leaving 7 bases between them. The CDR3 DNA follows: TGTGCCTGGACCCTCGGCTCCTATAATTCACCCCTCCACTTT. Amino acid sequence: CAWTLGSYNSPLHF.

This rearrangement joins TRBV9 to TRBJ2-2; the D gene is possibly TRBD2 (5 bases). In germline, CDR1 is SGDLS, CDR2 YYNGEE. The V end lost 0 bases, the J end lost 5 bases, and 11 bases lay between the germline ends. There are 15 residues in the CDR3. CDR3 nucleotide sequence: TGTGCCAGCAGCGTAGGGGGAGAAGGTACCGGGGAGCTGTTTTTT. As protein: CASSVGGEGTGELFF.